This entry lists 13 T cell receptor beta chains sequenced from one sample in a study of T cell responses to AZD1222 COVID-19 vaccine. Measured with immunoSEQ multiplex PCR; TCRdb has only the in-frame clones, and not every one. This table holds approximately 150,000 clones, 80% to 95% found once. Material: peripheral blood, obtained 28 days after the second AZD1222 dose. These receptors were obtained from an adult who received the AZD1222 COVID-19 vaccine.

The V gene is TRBV3-1 (or the pseudogene TRBV3-2), the J gene TRBJ1-1; D possibly corresponds to TRBD1 (6 bases). The length of the CDR3 is 14 residues. Germline V gives CDR1 LGHDT, CDR2 YNNKEL (reference sequence). CDR3 protein: CATRGAEGNTEAFF. The CDR3 nucleotides read TGTGCTACCAGGGGCGCGGAGGGGAACACTGAAGCTTTCTTT.

The chain carries TRBV20-1 and TRBJ1-1; D remains unclear. The CDR3 totals 13 residues. V dropped 3 bases and J dropped 1 base, with 9 bases sitting between them. The germline V gene encodes CDR1 DFQATT and CDR2 SNEGSKA (reference sequence). The CDR3 nucleotides read TGCAGTGCTAGTCCCGCCGGGAACACTGAAGCTTTCTTT. Protein sequence: CSASPAGNTEAFF.

This clone was observed once. J is TRBJ1-1 and V is TRBV18; TRBD1 matches 7 bases. Losses at the gene ends were 1 base for V and 4 bases for J; bases not matched to a gene: 6. Germline values: CDR1 KGHSH, CDR2 LQKENI. This CDR3 comprises 15 residues. In DNA, the CDR3 is TGTGCCAGCTCACCACAGGGGGCTGGGGGCACTGAAGCTTTCTTT. Translated: CASSPQGAGGTEAFF.

V and J are TRBV2 and TRBJ1-5; 10 bases are shared with TRBD1. Germline assignment: CDR1 SNHLY and CDR2 FYNNEI. There are 15 residues in the CDR3. Losses at the gene ends were 2 bases for V and 12 bases for J; bases not matched to a gene: 10. In nucleotides, the CDR3 is TGTGCCAGCAGTGAAAGGGGACAGGGGACGGGGGTCCAGCATTTT. This codes for CASSERGQGTGVQHF.

The chain has TRBV2 and TRBJ2-1; no clear D. Deletions cut 3 bases from V and 10 bases from J, with 10 bases between. The CDR3 has 12 residues. Germline CDR1 is SNHLY and CDR2 is FYNNEI. This CDR3 reads CASSDAADEQFF. The CDR3 DNA reads as TGTGCCAGCAGTGATGCGGCGGACGAGCAGTTCTTC.

This chain connects TRBV5-1 to TRBJ1-4, with D uncertain. CDR1 is SGHRS, CDR2 YFSETQ, per germline. This CDR3 contains 15 residues. V was cut by 6 bases and J by 5 bases, with 17 bases left in between. The CDR3 coding sequence is TGCGCCAGCAAACTGCAAGCGGCTAAAAATGAAAAACTGTTTTTT. Translating it yields CASKLQAAKNEKLFF.

The chain uses TRBV7-2 and TRBJ1-3; D perhaps matches TRBD1 (5 bases). V was cut by 5 bases and J by 4 bases, with 21 bases left in between. This CDR3 has 17 residues. Per germline, CDR1 SGHTA and CDR2 FQGNSA. CDR3 sequence: CASSPDRAGFPGNTIYF. The CDR3 DNA reads as TGTGCCAGCAGCCCGGATAGGGCAGGGTTCCCGGGAAACACCATATATTTT.

The count of this clone is one. The rearrangement links TRBV27 to TRBJ1-5; D is unclear. Germline V gene data show CDR1 as MNHEY and CDR2 as SMNVEV (reference sequence). Trimming left V 0 bases short and J 9 bases short, with 9 bases between. The length of the CDR3 is 13 residues. CDR3 coding DNA: TGTGCCAGCAGTTTATCGATGTCCGGGCCCCAGCATTTT. Protein: CASSLSMSGPQHF.

This CDR3 is CASSQGGREQYF. The CDR3 DNA sequence: TGCGCCAGCAGCCAGGGGGGAAGAGAGCAGTACTTC. The genes are TRBV4-3 and TRBJ2-7, with D possibly being TRBD2 (6 bases). The germline V and J ends were trimmed by 3 bases and 7 bases, with 10 bases remaining between them. Germline CDR1 is LGHNA and CDR2 is YSLEER. This CDR3 is 12 amino acids long.

A single count supports this clone. The junction shows a germline mismatch at one end, possibly a read error. This chain links TRBV19 with TRBJ2-1, with D unresolved. Germline CDR1 reads LNHDA; CDR2 reads SQIVND (reference sequence). This CDR3 is 12 amino acids long. This CDR3 is CASSSPYDEQFF. The CDR3 coding sequence is TGTGCCAGTAGTTCCCCCTACGATGAGCAGTTCTTC.

V and J are TRBV27 and TRBJ1-5, with D possibly TRBD1 on 6 matching bases. Germline CDR1 is MNHEY and CDR2 is SMNVEV (reference sequence). CDR3 length equals 14 residues. The V gene lost 3 bases and the J gene lost 10 bases, with 16 bases spanning the gap. The DNA of the CDR3 is TGTGCCAGCAGTTTTGCTTGGGGGCTTGAACCCCAGCATTTT. This encodes CASSFAWGLEPQHF.

The chain carries TRBV4-3 and TRBJ1-5; no reliable D call. Deletions cut 0 bases from V and 10 bases from J, with 13 bases between. Germline values: CDR1 LGHNA, CDR2 YSLEER. The CDR3 has 14 amino acids. The CDR3 nucleotides read TGCGCCAGCAGCCAAGACGGGTTAGTTTCCCCCCAGCATTTT. It is translated as CASSQDGLVSPQHF.

V is TRBV24-1 and J is TRBJ2-5, with 9 bases that match TRBD2. Looked up from germline, CDR1 is KGHDR and CDR2 is SFDVKD. V was pared by 4 bases and J by 5 bases, with 7 bases of the junction left unmatched. The CDR3 runs 15 residues. The CDR3 bases are TGTGCCACCAGTGACCAGACTAGCGGATTGGAGACCCAGTACTTC. Encoded protein: CATSDQTSGLETQYF.